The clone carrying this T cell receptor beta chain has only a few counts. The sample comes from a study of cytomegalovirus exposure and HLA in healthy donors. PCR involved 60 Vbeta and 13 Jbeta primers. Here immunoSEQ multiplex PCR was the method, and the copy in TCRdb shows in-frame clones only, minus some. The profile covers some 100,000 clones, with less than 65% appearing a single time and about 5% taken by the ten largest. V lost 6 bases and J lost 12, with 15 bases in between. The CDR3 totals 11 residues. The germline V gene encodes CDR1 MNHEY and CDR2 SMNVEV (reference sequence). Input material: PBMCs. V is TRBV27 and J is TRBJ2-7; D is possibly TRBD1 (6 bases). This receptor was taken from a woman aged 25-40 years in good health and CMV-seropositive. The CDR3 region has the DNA TGTGCCAGCAGCCACAACAGGGTTCTGTACTTC. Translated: CASSHNRVLYF.